This is a list of T cell receptor beta chains from one sample in a study of patients and donors after allogeneic stem cell transplantation. TCRdb re-called the RT-PCR reads with MiXCR, one entry per CDR3 protein. The sample holds hundreds of distinct CDR3 sequences, about 1.2% seen once. The specimen sequenced was blood, either unsorted or a sorted T cell fraction (not recorded which). These receptors came from a human donor who was either an allogeneic HSCT recipient or a stem cell or donor lymphocyte infusion donor (not recorded which). It is not recorded whose cells these are; they may come from a transplant donor. The CDR3 runs from the conserved cysteine through the conserved F or W. A D gene is named only where the DNA matches it firmly. Some rows mark clone size as missing; the rest say once, few, many or name a class of expanded clone.

V gene,J gene,clone size,D gene,CDR3 protein,CDR3 DNA
TRBV12-3/TRBV12-4,TRBJ1-5,few,.,CASSWSLNQPQHF,TGTGCCAGCAGTTGGAGTCTCAATCAGCCCCAGCATTTT
TRBV29-1,TRBJ2-7,large,.,CSGELGGEQYF,TGCAGCGGTGAACTGGGGGGCGAGCAGTACTTC
TRBV5-1,TRBJ2-6,.,.,CASSLPGVAGANVLTF,TGCGCCAGCAGCTTGCCGGGGGTTGCTGGGGCCAACGTCCTGACTTTC
TRBV12-3/TRBV12-4,TRBJ2-1,large,.,CASRGETESYNEQFF,TGTGCCAGCAGGGGGGAGACCGAATCCTACAATGAGCAGTTCTTC
TRBV7-2,TRBJ2-5,medium-sized,.,CASSLDRLTETQYF,TGTGCCAGCAGCTTAGATAGACTAACGGAGACCCAGTACTTC
TRBV5-5,TRBJ2-7,medium-sized,.,CASSLDWDEQYF,TGTGCCAGCAGCTTGGATTGGGACGAGCAGTACTTC
TRBV9,TRBJ2-3,large,TRBD2,CASSEGLAGDTQYF,TGTGCCAGCAGCGAGGGACTAGCGGGAGATACGCAGTATTTT
TRBV4-3,TRBJ2-1,medium-sized,.,CASSQTGTNEQFF,TGCGCCAGCAGCCAGACAGGAACTAATGAGCAGTTCTTC
TRBV24-1,TRBJ1-5,medium-sized,.,CATSDLGGNQPQHF,TGTGCCACCAGTGATTTAGGAGGGAATCAGCCCCAGCATTTT
TRBV28,TRBJ2-1,medium-sized,.,CAAEDSYNEQFF,TGTGCCGCCGAGGACTCCTACAATGAGCAGTTCTTC
TRBV4-2,TRBJ1-2,.,.,CASSQELGGYTF,TGTGCCAGCAGCCAAGAACTAGGCGGCTACACCTTC
TRBV4-3,TRBJ2-1,medium-sized,.,CASSQAASAEVEQFF,TGCGCCAGCAGCCAAGCGGCTAGCGCCGAGGTAGAGCAGTTCTTC
TRBV6-5,TRBJ2-1,large,.,CASSYSITLNEQFF,TGTGCCAGCAGTTACTCGATTACTCTCAATGAGCAGTTCTTC
TRBV28,TRBJ2-5,medium-sized,.,CASSLMGLLQETQYF,TGTGCCAGCAGTTTAATGGGGCTCCTCCAAGAGACCCAGTACTTC
TRBV7-6,TRBJ2-5,medium-sized,.,CASSSGPRGTQYF,TGTGCCAGCAGCTCGGGCCCCAGGGGGACCCAGTACTTC
TRBV7-2,TRBJ1-5,medium-sized,TRBD1,CASGDRISNQPQHF,TGTGCCAGTGGGGACAGGATAAGCAATCAGCCCCAGCATTTT